This T cell receptor beta chain emerged from a study of blood T cells in healthy people across ages. Germline V gives CDR1 DFQATT, CDR2 SNEGSKA (reference sequence). V dropped 6 bases and J dropped 2 bases, with 13 bases sitting between them. The CDR3 sequence is 13 residues long. Together with a sample-barcoded 5' primer, a J-beta primer mix was included in a second PCR lasting about 7 to 12 cycles. TCRdb reprocessed the 5' RACE reads via MiXCR and lists one record per CDR3 protein. The repertoire holds about 1.6 million distinct CDR3 sequences, with about 31% as singletons. Sequencing was carried out using blood. The J gene is TRBJ1-2, the V gene TRBV20-1; maybe TRBD1 (6 bases). This receptor was obtained from a woman in her thirties in good health. The DNA of the CDR3 is TGCAGTGCAACTGACAGGCGAAACTATGGCTACACCTTC. It is translated as CSATDRRNYGYTF.